The count of the clone carrying this TCR beta chain is one. Antigen: not known. This sample is drawn from a study of metastatic and nonmetastatic thyroid tumors. At the level of the study: A comparison of repertoires was made across blood and tumor or nodule tissue from malignant and benign thyroid patients. Study-wide results and limits: Benign nodules were reported to have significantly lower TCR beta diversity than malignant thyroid tumors, in blood and tumor.

Until they underwent thyroid surgery, no patient had received any treatment. Per the original data handling: Using the CDR3 differences seen across clinicopathological groups, the authors built a distant-metastasis classifier for papillary thyroid cancer, which was meant to discriminate distant-metastatic patients. Through MiXCR, TCRdb re-clonotyped the PCR reads. The V and J calls here are based on TCRdb, not the publication. The sample holds over 50,000 clones, 30% seen once. The receptor was derived from a female donor with papillary thyroid cancer or a benign thyroid nodule (not recorded which). Some clones in this sample may be carry-over from other donors' samples. Sequencing used blood.

CDR3 residues: CSARATGGPYTGELFF. In DNA form, the CDR3 reads TGCAGTGCTAGAGCGACAGGGGGCCCATACACCGGGGAGCTGTTTTTT. The chain links TRBV20-1 to TRBJ2-2, with 10 bases that match TRBD1. The germline V gene encodes CDR1 DFQATT and CDR2 SNEGSKA (reference sequence). V dropped 1 base and J dropped 3; count of bases not matched to a gene: 5. The CDR3 has 16 residues.